This TCR beta chain emerged from a study of blood T cell repertoires in COVID-19. Study summary: The United States, Italy and Spain were the sources of the acute and convalescent COVID-19 samples. The cDNA or gDNA used as material had been derived from T cells, B-cell-depleted T cells, or PBMCs.

The germline V gene has CDR1 MNHNS and CDR2 SASEGT. With V trimmed by 2 bases and J by 1 base, 7 bases remained unmatched. The length of the CDR3 is 17 residues. Seattle-derived patients entered the study during active infection and were followed longitudinally. Authors' methods: Researchers report that nucleated cell counts were estimated from reference gene primer amplification. Profiled with immunoSEQ multiplex PCR; TCRdb holds only in-frame clones, not every one. V and J calls and clone size follow that table, whereas D and trimming were derived from the DNA. This table holds a few hundred thousand clones, about 88% found once.

The TCR originated in a man aged 50-60 years with COVID-19, enrolled during active disease. The specimen sequenced was peripheral blood. This rearrangement joins TRBV6-1 to TRBJ2-4; 8 nucleotides agree with TRBD2. The CDR3 DNA reads as TGTGCCAGCAGTGAAAACCCGGGGGGGCCGGCCAAAAACATTCAGTACTTC. Its translation: CASSENPGGPAKNIQYF.